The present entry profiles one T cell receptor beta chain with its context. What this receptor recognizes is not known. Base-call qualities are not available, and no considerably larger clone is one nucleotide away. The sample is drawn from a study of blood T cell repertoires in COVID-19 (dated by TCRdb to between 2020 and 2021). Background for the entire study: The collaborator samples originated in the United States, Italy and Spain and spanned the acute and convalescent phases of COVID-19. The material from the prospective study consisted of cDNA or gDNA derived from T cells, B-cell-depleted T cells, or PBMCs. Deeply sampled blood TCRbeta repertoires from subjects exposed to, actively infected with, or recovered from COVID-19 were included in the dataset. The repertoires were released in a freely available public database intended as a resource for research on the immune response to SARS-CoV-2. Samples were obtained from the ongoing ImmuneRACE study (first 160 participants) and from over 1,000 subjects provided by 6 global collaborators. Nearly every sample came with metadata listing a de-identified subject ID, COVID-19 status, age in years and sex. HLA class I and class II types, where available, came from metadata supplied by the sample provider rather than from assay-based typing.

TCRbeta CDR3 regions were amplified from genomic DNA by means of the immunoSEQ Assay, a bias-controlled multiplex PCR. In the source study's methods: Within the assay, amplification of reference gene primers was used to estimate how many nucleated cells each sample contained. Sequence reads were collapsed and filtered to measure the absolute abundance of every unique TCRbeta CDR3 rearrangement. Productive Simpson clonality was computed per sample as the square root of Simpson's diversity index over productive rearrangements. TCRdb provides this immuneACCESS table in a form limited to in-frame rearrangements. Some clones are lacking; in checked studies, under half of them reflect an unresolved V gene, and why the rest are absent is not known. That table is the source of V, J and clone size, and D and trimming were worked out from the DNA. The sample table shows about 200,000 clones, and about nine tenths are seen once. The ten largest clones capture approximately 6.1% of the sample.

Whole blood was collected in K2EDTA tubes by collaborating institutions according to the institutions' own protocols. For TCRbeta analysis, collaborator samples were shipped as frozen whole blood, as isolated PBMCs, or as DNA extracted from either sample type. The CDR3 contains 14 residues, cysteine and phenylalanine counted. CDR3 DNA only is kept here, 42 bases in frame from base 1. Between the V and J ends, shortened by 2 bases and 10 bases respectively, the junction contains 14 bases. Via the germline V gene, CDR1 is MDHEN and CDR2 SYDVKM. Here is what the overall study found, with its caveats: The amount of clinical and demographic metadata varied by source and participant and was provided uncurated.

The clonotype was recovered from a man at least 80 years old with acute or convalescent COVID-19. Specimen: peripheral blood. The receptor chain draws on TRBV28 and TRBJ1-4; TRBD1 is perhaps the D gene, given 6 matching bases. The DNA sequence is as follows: TGTGCCAGCAGTTTAACGGGGGGCGCGGGAAAACTGTTTTTT. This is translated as CASSLTGGAGKLFF.